One and the same sample provided the 21 T cell receptor beta chains below, sequenced in a study of cytomegalovirus exposure and HLA in healthy donors. Use of 60 Vbeta and 13 Jbeta primers characterized the PCR. TCRdb's table, derived via immunoSEQ multiplex PCR, lists solely in-frame clones and lacks some. Of approximately 160,000 clones in the sample, approximately 75% were seen once. The source material was PBMCs. The origin of the receptors is a young woman in good health and CMV-seronegative.

The V call is TRBV30, the J call TRBJ2-2; a possible D gene is TRBD1 (6 bases). Per the germline V gene, CDR1 is GTSNPN and CDR2 is SVGIG (reference sequence). This CDR3 contains 14 residues. Trimming pared 5 bases from V and 1 base from J, leaving 11 bases between. DNA for the CDR3: TGTGCCTGGGCCCACAGGGTGAACACCGGGGAGCTGTTTTTT. Its protein is CAWAHRVNTGELFF. Together with reference TRBV30 and TRBJ2-2, the CDR3 gives the full variable domain: SQTIHQWPATLVQPVGSPLSLECTVEGTSNPNLYWYRQAAGRGLQLLFYSVGIGQISSEVPQNLSASRPQDRQFILSSKKLLLSDSGFYLCAWAHRVNTGELFFGEGSRLTVL.

The V call is TRBV11-1, the J call TRBJ2-7; 9 nucleotides align to TRBD1. The V gene end was trimmed by 6 bases and the J gene end by 1 base; junction bases not matched to a gene: 7. Germline V lookup: CDR1 SGHAT, CDR2 FQDESV (reference sequence). This CDR3 is 15 amino acids long. The CDR3 is CASRAGTGTSYEQYF. In DNA form, the CDR3 reads TGTGCCAGCAGAGCCGGGACAGGGACGTCCTACGAGCAGTACTTC.

This rearrangement joins TRBV27 to TRBJ1-1; the D is unclear. There are 13 residues in the CDR3. The germline V gene has CDR1 MNHEY and CDR2 SMNVEV (reference sequence). Trimming shortened V by 2 bases and J by 3 bases, and 7 bases separated the two germline ends. The CDR3 region has the DNA TGTGCCAGCAGTTTACGGGAAGACACTGAAGCTTTCTTT. Amino acid sequence: CASSLREDTEAFF.

The J gene is TRBJ1-2, the V gene TRBV18; 7 bases are shared with TRBD1. The CDR3 consists of 14 residues. Germline lookup yields CDR1 KGHSH and CDR2 LQKENI. V shed 6 bases, J shed 1 base, and the junction held 5 bases outside the gene matches. This CDR3 reads CASSTGTVNYGYTF. CDR3 in DNA: TGTGCCAGCTCCACCGGGACAGTTAACTATGGCTACACCTTC.

The chain carries TRBV2 and TRBJ2-7, with D maybe TRBD1 (6 bases). The germline gives CDR1 SNHLY, CDR2 FYNNEI. This CDR3 is 18 amino acids long. V was pared by 5 bases and J by 6 bases, with 29 bases between. CDR3: CASSYSYRDIWKGGEQYF. CDR3 nucleotides: TGTGCCAGCAGTTATTCTTACCGGGACATTTGGAAGGGTGGCGAGCAGTACTTC.

This sequence joins TRBV6-5 and TRBJ2-7; TRBD1 matches at 8 bases. V shed 6 bases and J 2 bases; nucleotides not matched to a gene: 6. CDR3 length equals 14 residues. Germline loops: CDR1 MNHEY, CDR2 SVGAGI. DNA of the CDR3: TGTGCCAGCAGGGAACAGGGGGGTCCCTACGAGCAGTACTTC. Translated: CASREQGGPYEQYF.

V and J are TRBV14 and TRBJ2-1; D unclear. Germline loops: CDR1 SGHDN, CDR2 FVKESK. V was trimmed by 8 bases and J by 10 bases, leaving 18 bases between them. This CDR3 contains 13 residues. The CDR3, as DNA: TGTGCCAGCGCCATGTGGTCGCGCTCCGAGCAGTTCTTC. Its translation: CASAMWSRSEQFF.

CDR3 sequence: CASSLDAGRTIYF. CDR3 sequence (DNA): TGTGCCAGCAGCTTAGATGCGGGACGGACCATATATTTT. The V gene is TRBV7-8, the J gene TRBJ1-3, with D maybe TRBD1 (5 bases). The CDR3 consists of 13 residues. Trimming removed 1 base from V and 10 bases from J, with 11 bases in between. CDR1 and CDR2 (germline): SGHVS, FQNEAQ.

V and J are TRBV9 and TRBJ1-4; 9 nucleotides agree with TRBD1. The V and J ends lost 3 bases and 8 bases, in that order; junction bases with no gene match: 8. CDR3 length: 15 amino acids. In germline, CDR1 is SGDLS, CDR2 YYNGEE. The CDR3 DNA reads TGTGCCAGCAGCGCAGATAGGACAGGGGCCGAAAAACTGTTTTTT. Translating it yields CASSADRTGAEKLFF.

This chain connects TRBV5-1 to TRBJ2-3; no reliable D call. Trimming took off 1 base at V and 0 bases at J, with 12 bases between the two ends. Looked up from germline, CDR1 is SGHRS and CDR2 is YFSETQ. The CDR3 covers 16 residues. The CDR3, as DNA: TGCGCCAGCAGCTTGCTTCCCCAGACTAGCACAGATACGCAGTATTTT. Its protein product is CASSLLPQTSTDTQYF.

V is TRBV7-8 and J is TRBJ2-7; 12 nucleotides line up with TRBD2. CDR3 length equals 16 residues. Germline CDR1 SGHVS, CDR2 FQNEAQ. V was pared by 5 bases and J by 3 bases, with 8 bases of the junction left unmatched. The CDR3 DNA reads as TGTGCCAGCAGCAGGGGCCTAGCGGGAGGGGTCTACGAGCAGTACTTC. It specifies CASSRGLAGGVYEQYF.

The gene calls are TRBV7-9 and TRBJ2-7, with D maybe TRBD1 (6 bases). V gave up 1 base and J gave up 0 bases, with 16 bases separating them. The V gene's germline CDR1 is SEHNR and CDR2 FQNEAQ (reference sequence). The CDR3 extends over 17 amino acids. In DNA, the CDR3 is TGTGCCAGCAGCTTAGGGACGGGCCAGGGGATCTCCTACGAGCAGTACTTC. This translates into CASSLGTGQGISYEQYF.

The chain joins TRBV6-5 to TRBJ2-7, with 7 positions matching TRBD2. This CDR3 has 12 amino acids. The germline V gene encodes CDR1 MNHEY and CDR2 SVGAGI. V trimming: 4 bases; J trimming: 7 bases; junction bases outside the gene matches: 4. CDR3 sequence (DNA): TGTGCCAGCAGTTTCCTCGGGGGGGAGCAGTACTTC. Translated: CASSFLGGEQYF.

This clone was found once. The rearrangement links TRBV12-5 to TRBJ1-4, with 11 bases matching TRBD1. Germline CDR1 is LGHNT and CDR2 is FRNRAP. Trimming cost V 3 bases and J 7 bases; bases outside gene matches: 16. The CDR3 totals 19 residues. The CDR3 protein is CASGFFTHLIGTGGEKLFF. CDR3 coding DNA: TGTGCTAGTGGTTTTTTCACCCATCTCATCGGGACAGGGGGTGAAAAACTGTTTTTT.

The chain carries TRBV6-5 and TRBJ2-7; tentatively, D is TRBD1 (5 bases). The germline CDR1 and CDR2 sequences are MNHEY and SVGAGI. Between the trimmed V and J ends, which lost 4 bases and 3 bases, there was a span of 10 bases. CDR3 length: 13 residues. The CDR3 nucleotides read TGTGCCAGCAGTTCTAGACAGAACTACGAGCAGTACTTC. The encoded protein is CASSSRQNYEQYF.

The chain uses TRBV5-1 and TRBJ1-6, with D possibly being TRBD1 (5 bases). The CDR3 runs to 17 residues. Per the germline V gene, CDR1 is SGHRS and CDR2 is YFSETQ. V lost 3 bases and J 13 bases, leaving 26 bases between the germline ends. The CDR3 DNA follows: TGCGCCAGCAGCTCCGATGGTGGGGGGTCCCCCCCACTGCCCCTCCACTTT. Its protein is CASSSDGGGSPPLPLHF. The variable domain in full, completed from reference TRBV5-1 and TRBJ1-6, reads KAGVTQTPRYLIKTRGQQVTLSCSPISGHRSVSWYQQTPGQGLQFLFEYFSETQRNKGNFPGRFSGRQFSNSRSEMNVSTLELGDSALYLCASSSDGGGSPPLPLHFGNGTRLTVT.

This clone has a single count. CDR3 DNA: TGCGCCAGCAGCGCGGGACTAGCGGGCTCTAGCACAGATACGCAGTATTTT. Its translation is CASSAGLAGSSTDTQYF. This chain uses TRBV5-1 with TRBJ2-3; 12 bases align to TRBD2. Germline-derived CDR1 and CDR2 are SGHRS and YFSETQ. V gave up 4 bases and J gave up 0 bases; unmatched junction bases: 6. CDR3 length: 17 residues.

This chain uses TRBV7-9 with TRBJ1-1; D uncertain. The germline V gene has CDR1 SEHNR and CDR2 FQNEAQ (reference sequence). This CDR3 is 14 amino acids long. V was clipped by 2 bases and J by 6 bases, with 13 bases between them. In nucleotides, the CDR3 is TGTGCCAGCAGCTTATCCGGGGATAGCGCTGAAGCTTTCTTT. It codes for CASSLSGDSAEAFF. The entire variable domain, with the rest obtained from reference TRBV7-9 and TRBJ1-1, is as follows: DTGVSQNPRHKITKRGQNVTFRCDPISEHNRLYWYRQTLGQGPEFLTYFQNEAQLEKSRLLSDRFSAERPKGSFSTLEIQRTEQGDSAMYLCASSLSGDSAEAFFGQGTRLTVV.

The chain uses TRBV18 and TRBJ1-3; no firm D call. The germline CDR1 and CDR2 sequences are KGHSH and LQKENI. The CDR3 contains 18 residues. Trimming shortened V by 3 bases and J by 0 bases, and 18 bases separated the two germline ends. The CDR3, as DNA: TGTGCCAGCTCACCCCTACCGGCTAGGCCGGCCTCTGGAAACACCATATATTTT. This translates into CASSPLPARPASGNTIYF.

The rearrangement links TRBV28 to TRBJ2-3; TRBD2 aligns across 16 bases. Germline-derived CDR1 and CDR2 are MDHEN and SYDVKM. V lost 5 bases to trimming and J lost 2 bases; unmatched junction nucleotides: 16. There are 21 residues in the CDR3. In nucleotides, the CDR3 is TGTGCCAGCAGTATCCCCAGAGGGACTAGCGGGAGGGCCGGGGACACAGATACGCAGTATTTT. Translated: CASSIPRGTSGRAGDTDTQYF.

This clone was observed once. V is TRBV7-9 and J is TRBJ2-7; 7 nucleotides match TRBD1. V lost 5 bases and J lost 7; bases outside the gene matches: 17. CDR3 size: 16 residues. The germline V gene has CDR1 SEHNR and CDR2 FQNEAQ (reference sequence). The CDR3 nucleotides read TGTGCCAGCAGCGTTACGGGACAGATTAGTCCGGGGGAGCAGTACTTC. This encodes CASSVTGQISPGEQYF.